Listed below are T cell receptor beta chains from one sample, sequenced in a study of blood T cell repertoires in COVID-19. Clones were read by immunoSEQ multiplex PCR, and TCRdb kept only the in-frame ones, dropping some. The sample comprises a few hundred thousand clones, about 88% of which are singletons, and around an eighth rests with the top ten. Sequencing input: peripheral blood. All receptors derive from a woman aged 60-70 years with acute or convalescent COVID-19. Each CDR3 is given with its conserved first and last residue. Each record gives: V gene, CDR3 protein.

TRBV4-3 CASSQGWREETQYF
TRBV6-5 CASSYSNRGGYEQYF
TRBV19 CASSAQTGTSEAFF
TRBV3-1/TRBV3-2 CASSQGLTNTGELFF
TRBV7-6 CASSLGVSGSYNEQFF
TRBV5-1 CASSLDGPGQGYEQYF
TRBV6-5 CASRDRALMNTEAFF
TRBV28 CASSSQGMGPQHF
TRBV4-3 CASSSVGGSYEQYF
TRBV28 CASSLGLAGQNTGELFF
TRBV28 CASREQGYSYEQYF
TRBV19 CASSGGQGSNQPQHF
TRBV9 CASSPARADRVHEQYF
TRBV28 CASSGAGLGYTF
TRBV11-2 CASRQTGVYGYTF
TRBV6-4 CASRAEATGWGNEQFF
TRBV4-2 CASSHQDVGLAGGPMETQYF